The next 5 T cell receptor beta chains were all read from a single sample in a study of shared clonotypes between healthy human individuals. The assay was immunoSEQ multiplex PCR, and TCRdb's table has in-frame clones only and misses some. The profile shows about 670,000 clones, less than 80% of them singletons. Sequencing was carried out using memory CD4+ T cells sorted from blood. Subset in this sample: CD45RA-negative fraction. These receptors all come from a woman under 40 in good health.

The chain couples TRBV27 to TRBJ1-5; no clear D gene. Trimming took 5 bases from V and 3 from J, leaving 8 bases between them. Germline values: CDR1 MNHEY, CDR2 SMNVEV (reference sequence). The CDR3 sequence is 13 residues long. The CDR3 bases are TGTGCCAGCAGTAGATGGAACAATCAGCCCCAGCATTTT. The encoded protein is CASSRWNNQPQHF.

The chain recombines TRBV19 with TRBJ1-1, with TRBD1 identical over 7 bases. The junction had 4 bases not matched to a gene; V was cut back by 3 bases and J by 0 bases. The CDR3 has 15 residues. The V gene's germline CDR1 is LNHDA and CDR2 SQIVND (reference sequence). The CDR3 loop reads CASSIPGQMNTEAFF. Written as DNA, the CDR3 is TGTGCCAGTAGTATCCCGGGACAGATGAACACTGAAGCTTTCTTT.

The V gene is TRBV19, the J gene TRBJ1-4, with D unresolved. The CDR3 covers 13 residues. V was clipped by 6 bases and J by 2 bases, with 7 bases between them. CDR1 and CDR2 (germline): LNHDA, SQIVND (reference sequence). CDR3 nucleotide sequence: TGTGCCAGTAGGGGCCGCACTAATGAAAAACTGTTTTTT. Translating it yields CASRGRTNEKLFF.

The V gene is TRBV27, the J gene TRBJ1-5, with 7 nucleotides matching TRBD1. V lost 8 bases to trimming and J lost 4 bases; unmatched junction nucleotides: 8. CDR3 length equals 14 residues. CDR1 and CDR2 from the germline V gene are MNHEY and SMNVEV (reference sequence). This chain's CDR3 is CASASSGGNQPQHF. In nucleotides, the CDR3 is TGTGCCAGCGCCTCCTCAGGGGGAAATCAGCCCCAGCATTTT.

This clone was picked up many times. The chain carries TRBV20-1 and TRBJ2-7, with D unresolved. V lost 6 bases to trimming and J lost 8 bases, with 14 bases between them. Germline V CDR1 and CDR2: DFQATT, SNEGSKA (reference sequence). The CDR3 is 11 residues long. This chain's CDR3 is CSATPEVKQYF. The CDR3 region has the DNA TGCAGTGCAACTCCCGAGGTAAAGCAGTACTTC.